Below, 20 T cell receptor beta chains from the same sample are listed, as sequenced in a study of cytomegalovirus exposure and HLA in healthy donors. With 60 Vbeta and 13 Jbeta primers, the PCR was carried out. Produced via immunoSEQ multiplex PCR; TCRdb's table is partial and in-frame only. In total, the table holds tens of thousands of clones. Sequencing used PBMCs. These receptors all stem from a middle-aged woman in good health and CMV-seropositive.

The chain combines TRBV4-2 with TRBJ1-2; D not resolved. The CDR3 sequence is 13 residues long. Trimming cost V 4 bases and J 1 base, with 7 bases left between them. Germline CDR1 reads LGHNA; CDR2 reads YNFKEQ. The chain's CDR3 is CASSPPLNYGYTF. DNA for the CDR3: TGTGCCAGCAGCCCTCCCCTTAACTATGGCTACACCTTC.

V usage is TRBV4-2 and J usage is TRBJ2-1; 10 nucleotides match TRBD2. Germline V gene lookup returns CDR1 LGHNA and CDR2 YNFKEQ. Trimming took 1 base from V and 8 from J; bases not matched to a gene: 8. This CDR3 has 16 amino acids. As DNA, the CDR3 is TGTGCCAGCAGCCAAGCTACTAGCGGGAATGGGTATGAGCAGTTCTTC. Its translation is CASSQATSGNGYEQFF.

The chain employs TRBV18 and TRBJ2-5, with a possible D match to TRBD2 (6 bases). V shed 3 bases and J shed 5 bases, with 16 bases lying between them. From germline, CDR1 is KGHSH and CDR2 LQKENI. The CDR3 spans 15 residues. Here the CDR3 reads CASSPSTRLDETQYF. The CDR3 nucleotides read TGTGCCAGCTCACCTTCGACTAGACTCGACGAGACCCAGTACTTC. Supplemented by reference TRBV18 and TRBJ2-5, the full variable domain reads NAGVMQNPRHLVRRRGQEARLRCSPMKGHSHVYWYRQLPEEGLKFMVYLQKENIIDESGMPKERFSAEFPKEGPSILRIQQVVRGDSAAYFCASSPSTRLDETQYFGPGTRLLVL.

The V call is TRBV27, the J call TRBJ1-4, with 8 bases fitting TRBD1. CDR3 length equals 15 residues. V gave up 1 base and J gave up 7 bases; unmatched junction bases: 5. Per the germline V gene, CDR1 is MNHEY and CDR2 is SMNVEV (reference sequence). The CDR3 region is CASSLFNRGTEKLFF. CDR3 coding DNA: TGTGCCAGCAGTTTATTCAACAGGGGGACTGAAAAACTGTTTTTT.

The J gene is TRBJ2-5, the V gene TRBV11-2; 10 bases match TRBD2. Unmatched junction bases numbered 4, after V lost 1 base and J lost 2 bases. The CDR3 is made up of 16 amino acids. Germline CDR1 SGHAT, CDR2 FQNNGV. CDR3 loop: CASSLGGAGGQETQYF. DNA for the CDR3: TGTGCCAGCAGCTTAGGAGGAGCGGGGGGGCAAGAGACCCAGTACTTC.

The V and J genes are TRBV5-4 and TRBJ1-4; D not certain. The CDR3 spans 14 residues. V dropped 0 bases and J dropped 4 bases, with 7 bases sitting between them. Germline CDR1 reads SGHNT; CDR2 reads YYREEE (reference sequence). The CDR3: CASSLERRNEKLFF. As DNA, the CDR3 is TGTGCCAGCAGCTTGGAGAGGCGTAATGAAAAACTGTTTTTT.

The chain is built from TRBV5-1 and TRBJ1-1, with a weak D call TRBD1 (6 bases). The CDR3 consists of 18 residues. Between the trimmed V and J ends, which lost 0 bases and 1 base, there was a span of 19 bases. In germline, CDR1 is SGHRS, CDR2 YFSETQ. The CDR3 coding sequence is TGCGCCAGCAGCTTGGTTCGCGAGTCTGGGGGCCCGAACACTGAAGCTTTCTTT. Translation: CASSLVRESGGPNTEAFF. The full variable domain, completed using reference TRBV5-1 and TRBJ1-1, is KAGVTQTPRYLIKTRGQQVTLSCSPISGHRSVSWYQQTPGQGLQFLFEYFSETQRNKGNFPGRFSGRQFSNSRSEMNVSTLELGDSALYLCASSLVRESGGPNTEAFFGQGTRLTVV.

The chain links TRBV7-8 to TRBJ1-2, with D tentatively TRBD1 (6 bases). CDR1 and CDR2 (germline): SGHVS, FQNEAQ. The CDR3 covers 16 residues. Trimming stripped 4 bases from V and 5 bases from J, with 20 bases between. The CDR3 spells CASSSRSARGGYGYTF. The CDR3 DNA follows: TGTGCCAGCAGCTCCCGATCGGCCAGGGGTGGGTATGGCTACACCTTC.

The chain links TRBV28 to TRBJ1-2, with D tentatively TRBD1 (6 bases). Germline assignment: CDR1 MDHEN and CDR2 SYDVKM. This CDR3 spans 12 amino acids. V gave up 6 bases and J gave up 4 bases, with 9 bases separating them. CDR3 in amino acids: CASSTGTYGYTF. In nucleotides, the CDR3 is TGTGCCAGCAGCACAGGGACCTATGGCTACACCTTC.

The rearrangement links TRBV5-1 to TRBJ2-2, with TRBD1 matching 8 bases. This CDR3 contains 15 residues. After removal of 3 bases from V and 1 base from J, the junction contained 2 bases not matched to a gene. CDR1 and CDR2 (germline): SGHRS, YFSETQ. CDR3 loop: CASSSGTGNTGELFF. The CDR3 DNA reads TGCGCCAGCAGCTCGGGGACAGGGAACACCGGGGAGCTGTTTTTT. The whole variable domain, filled in from reference TRBV5-1 and TRBJ2-2, reads KAGVTQTPRYLIKTRGQQVTLSCSPISGHRSVSWYQQTPGQGLQFLFEYFSETQRNKGNFPGRFSGRQFSNSRSEMNVSTLELGDSALYLCASSSGTGNTGELFFGEGSRLTVL.

The chain has TRBV5-4 and TRBJ1-2; no clear D gene. Deletions cut 5 bases from V and 4 bases from J, with 12 bases between. Germline V gene lookup returns CDR1 SGHNT and CDR2 YYREEE (reference sequence). CDR3 length equals 13 residues. For the CDR3, the DNA is TGTGCCAGCAGACGGACGGACTCCTATGGCTACACCTTC. Protein sequence: CASRRTDSYGYTF.

The V and J genes are TRBV18 and TRBJ2-1; 12 bases align to TRBD2. Germline CDR1 KGHSH, CDR2 LQKENI. This CDR3 has 12 residues. The trim removed 8 bases at V and 13 bases at J, leaving 6 bases unmatched. CDR3 in DNA: TGTGCCAGCACTCAGACTAGCGGGAGCCAGTTCTTC. Translated: CASTQTSGSQFF.

This chain joins TRBV9 and TRBJ2-3; D remains ambiguous. CDR3 length: 14 residues. The V gene's germline CDR1 is SGDLS and CDR2 YYNGEE. V lost 0 bases and J lost 2, with 7 bases in between. CDR3 sequence reads: CASSVVADTDTQYF. In DNA, the CDR3 is TGTGCCAGCAGCGTAGTTGCAGACACAGATACGCAGTATTTT.

V is TRBV4-1 and J is TRBJ2-2, with 8 positions matching TRBD2. V shed 2 bases and J 5 bases; nucleotides not matched to a gene: 7. CDR1 and CDR2 from the germline V gene are MGHRA and YSYEKL. The CDR3 runs to 16 residues. The CDR3 DNA reads as TGCGCCAGCAGCCAAATCGGGGGGGGGCCTACCGGGGAGCTGTTTTTT. This gives the protein CASSQIGGGPTGELFF.

This chain connects TRBV19 to TRBJ2-3; D is possibly TRBD2 (7 bases). The germline V gene encodes CDR1 LNHDA and CDR2 SQIVND (reference sequence). The germline V and J ends were trimmed by 2 bases and 7 bases, with 25 bases remaining between them. CDR3 length: 18 amino acids. CDR3: CASSIWGVGGGLGNTQYF. CDR3 sequence (DNA): TGTGCCAGTAGTATATGGGGGGTAGGGGGAGGGCTCGGAAATACGCAGTATTTT.

The rearrangement uses TRBV7-9 and TRBJ1-2; D is unresolved. Germline CDR1 reads SEHNR; CDR2 reads FQNEAQ (reference sequence). This CDR3 contains 13 residues. V was trimmed by 5 bases and J by 1 base, leaving 8 bases between them. CDR3 amino acids: CASSTGVNYGYTF. For the CDR3, the DNA is TGTGCCAGCAGCACCGGGGTTAACTATGGCTACACCTTC.

The chain has TRBV29-1 and TRBJ2-7; TRBD1 aligns across 8 bases. This CDR3 is built from 14 residues. Germline V gives CDR1 SQVTM, CDR2 ANQGSEA. The J segment lost 5 bases and the V segment lost 4 bases, leaving 10 bases of the junction unmatched. CDR3 nucleotides: TGCAGCGTTGGTGTGTGGCAGGGGGCTAACGAGCAGTACTTC. Its translation: CSVGVWQGANEQYF.

The chain links TRBV5-6 to TRBJ1-5; D is undetermined. This CDR3 contains 15 residues. Germline CDR1 is SGHDT and CDR2 is YYEEEE. Trimming pared 1 base from V and 0 bases from J, leaving 8 bases between. CDR3 sequence (DNA): TGTGCCAGCAGCTTGATACCCGGTAGCAATCAGCCCCAGCATTTT. This sequence encodes CASSLIPGSNQPQHF.

The gene calls are TRBV13 and TRBJ1-2; D is ambiguous. The CDR3 length is 14 residues. Trimming stripped 1 base from V and 1 base from J, with 7 bases between. Germline values: CDR1 PRHDT, CDR2 FYEKMQ (reference sequence). CDR3 region: CASSLDGDNYGYTF. The CDR3 DNA reads as TGTGCCAGCAGCTTAGATGGAGATAACTATGGCTACACCTTC.

The CDR3 bases are TGTGCCACCAGCGACCTCGGACAGGGAGGTTCCGGCTCTGGGGCCAACGTCCTGACTTTC. Its protein is CATSDLGQGGSGSGANVLTF. The rearrangement uses TRBV6-4 and TRBJ2-6; TRBD1 matches at 8 bases. The CDR3 is 20 residues long. In germline, CDR1 is MRHNA, CDR2 SNTAGT. V shed 10 bases, J shed 0 bases, and the junction held 20 bases outside the gene matches.